A selection of T cell receptor beta chains follows, all from one sample in a study of cytomegalovirus exposure and HLA in healthy donors. Measured with immunoSEQ multiplex PCR; TCRdb has only the in-frame clones, and not every one. This table has roughly 110,000 clones, 74% appearing once. Sequences were obtained from PBMCs. These receptors all come from a woman aged 40-49 years in good health and CMV-seropositive. CDR3s include the opening cysteine and the closing phenylalanine or tryptophan. D genes are given only for firm matches. Only some rows state a clone size, as once, few, many or a class for expanded clones.

>TRBJ2-1|TRBD2|TRBV2|NA
TGTGCCAGCAGTGTACGGGGGGGCCTTTTTGTCTACAATGAGCAGTTCTTC
CASSVRGGLFVYNEQFF
>TRBJ2-5|TRBD2|TRBV5-6|NA
TGTGCCAGCAGCTTTGGGGGAGGGACTAGTGTGGAGACCCAGTACTTC
CASSFGGGTSVETQYF
>TRBJ1-2|NA|TRBV7-3|NA
TGTGCCAGCAGCCCACGGGGAGGGGGGGTCTATGGCTACACCTTC
CASSPRGGGVYGYTF
>TRBJ2-6|NA|TRBV29-1|NA
TGCAGCGCCAGGGGGGCAGGGGCCAACGTCCTGACTTTC
CSARGAGANVLTF
>TRBJ1-1|TRBD1|TRBV18|NA
TGTGCCAGCTCGCGCGAAACAGGGGGCACTGAAGCTTTCTTT
CASSRETGGTEAFF
>TRBJ1-5|NA|TRBV15|NA
TGTGCCACCAGCAGGGGCACGAATCAGCCCCAGCATTTT
CATSRGTNQPQHF
>TRBJ1-4|NA|TRBV5-1|once
TGCGCCAGCAGCGCAGTGACTAATGAAAAACTGTTTTTT
CASSAVTNEKLFF
>TRBJ1-2|TRBD1|TRBV2|NA
TGTGCCACACTTTACGGGACAGCCGACTATGGCTACACCTTC
CATLYGTADYGYTF
>TRBJ1-2|NA|TRBV9|NA
TGTGCCAGCAGCGTAGAACCAGGGAGGAAAGAGGATGGCTACACCTTC
CASSVEPGRKEDGYTF
>TRBJ1-1|NA|TRBV23-1|NA
TGCGCCAGCAGTCTAGGCAGGTACGAAGCTTTCTTT
CASSLGRYEAFF
>TRBJ1-5|TRBD1|TRBV6-5|once
TGTGCCAGCAGTTACTCGACACAGGGGGATCAGCCCCAGCATTTT
CASSYSTQGDQPQHF
>TRBJ1-1|NA|TRBV18|few
TGTGCCAGCTCACCCCGAGGAAACACTGAAGCTTTCTTT
CASSPRGNTEAFF
>TRBJ2-3|TRBD1|TRBV30|few
TGTGCCTGGAGCAGAACCAGGGGGCGGACAGATACGCAGTATTTT
CAWSRTRGRTDTQYF
>TRBJ1-5|NA|TRBV5-1|once
TGCGCCAGCAGCTTCACAGATAGCAATCAGCCCCAGCATTTT
CASSFTDSNQPQHF
>TRBJ1-1|NA|TRBV7-8|NA
TGTGCCAGCAGCCCGGACCCTACAGGGCGTCTGGCTTTCTTT
CASSPDPTGRLAFF
>TRBJ1-2|NA|TRBV6-5|NA
TGTGCCAGCAGTTACTCCGGGACTGGGGCGTTTGGCTACACCTTC
CASSYSGTGAFGYTF
>TRBJ1-1|TRBD1|TRBV5-4|NA
TGTGCCAGTCAGGCCGGGGACAGGGGGCGAGGAACTGAAGCTTTCTTT
CASQAGDRGRGTEAFF